The 30 T cell receptor beta chains in this list originate from one sample, sequenced in a study of Graves' ophthalmopathy and Graves' hyperthyroidism. Amplified TCR beta CDR3 regions were obtained using RNA transcripts as template. HTBI primers were used in a first-round RT-PCR, which preceded a second-round multiplex PCR. TCRdb ran MiXCR on the multiplex PCR reads and lists one entry per CDR3 protein. The repertoire holds roughly 600,000 distinct CDR3 sequences, under 40% seen once, with about 4.2% in the top ten. Sequenced sample: peripheral blood or thyroid tissue (not recorded which). These TCRs come from an adult man with Graves' hyperthyroidism.

The chain recombines TRBV7-2 with TRBJ1-2, with D perhaps TRBD1 (6 bases). Germline CDR1 and CDR2: SGHTA and FQGNSA. There are 16 residues in the CDR3. Trimming pared 2 bases from V and 5 bases from J, leaving 18 bases between. The CDR3 protein is CASSLPGGAFVYGYTF. DNA for the CDR3: TGTGCCAGCAGCTTACCGGGGGGCGCATTCGTGTATGGCTACACCTTC.

This clonotype appeared many times. The chain has TRBV7-9 and TRBJ2-6; D uncertain. CDR3 length: 17 amino acids. CDR1 and CDR2 from the germline V gene are SEHNR and FQNEAQ (reference sequence). V was cut by 2 bases and J by 0 bases, with 11 bases left in between. CDR3 residues: CASSLSGLGSGANVLTF. The DNA of the CDR3 is TGTGCCAGCAGCTTATCCGGGTTAGGCTCTGGGGCCAACGTCCTGACTTTC.

This clonotype was observed many times. The chain carries TRBV12-3 or TRBV12-4 and TRBJ2-7; TRBD1 aligns across 9 bases. The CDR3 spans 14 residues. V shed 7 bases and J 2 bases; nucleotides not matched to a gene: 6. CDR3 loop: CASNSGQGTYEQYF. The CDR3 nucleotides are TGTGCCAGCAATTCGGGACAGGGAACCTACGAGCAGTACTTC.

The chain combines TRBV7-9 with TRBJ2-1; D is tentatively TRBD1 or TRBD2 (5 bases each). The V and J ends lost 3 bases and 3 bases respectively, with 9 bases between them. This CDR3 region has 14 residues. Germline loops: CDR1 SEHNR, CDR2 FQNEAQ (reference sequence). The CDR3 sequence: CASSFGASYNEQFF. CDR3 nucleotide sequence: TGTGCCAGCAGCTTCGGGGCTAGCTACAATGAGCAGTTCTTC.

The V and J genes are TRBV9 and TRBJ2-5; D is perhaps TRBD1 (6 bases). CDR1 and CDR2 (germline): SGDLS, YYNGEE. This CDR3 comprises 16 residues. V was trimmed by 2 bases and J by 2 bases, leaving 16 bases between them. CDR3 sequence (DNA): TGTGCCAGCAGCGTGGGAACTACAGGGTTTCAAGAGACCCAGTACTTC. Protein product: CASSVGTTGFQETQYF.

This clonotype was recorded only once. The chain couples TRBV7-9 to TRBJ1-2; D possibly corresponds to TRBD1 (5 bases). Germline V gene sequence: CDR1 SEHNR, CDR2 FQNEAQ (reference sequence). With 5 bases removed from V and 5 bases from J, the gap between germline ends came to 18 bases. There are 15 residues in the CDR3. The CDR3 reads CASSLNTGGAYGYTF. CDR3 DNA: TGTGCCAGCAGCCTGAACACCGGGGGAGCTTATGGCTACACCTTC. Full variable domain (remainder filled in from reference TRBV7-9 and TRBJ1-2): DTGVSQNPRHKITKRGQNVTFRCDPISEHNRLYWYRQTLGQGPEFLTYFQNEAQLEKSRLLSDRFSAERPKGSFSTLEIQRTEQGDSAMYLCASSLNTGGAYGYTFGSGTRLTVV.

This clonotype was seen repeatedly, ten times or more. The chain employs TRBV7-6 and TRBJ1-1; D is ambiguous. V lost 1 base, J lost 4 bases, and 7 bases lay in between. The CDR3 runs 13 residues. CDR1 and CDR2 (germline): SGHVS, FNYEAQ. The CDR3 protein is CASSLEWGTEAFF. For the CDR3, the DNA is TGTGCCAGCAGCTTAGAGTGGGGCACTGAAGCTTTCTTT.

This clonotype was observed a single time. The chain joins TRBV20-1 to TRBJ1-2, with TRBD1 as a possible D gene (6 bases). Trimming removed 4 bases at V and 6 bases at J, with 12 bases between. The CDR3 sequence is 12 residues long. The germline CDR1 and CDR2 sequences are DFQATT and SNEGSKA (reference sequence). Written as DNA, the CDR3 is TGCAGTGCTATCGACAGGCTGGATGGCTACACCTTC. It codes for CSAIDRLDGYTF.

This clonotype showed up many times. The rearrangement uses TRBV29-1 and TRBJ2-5, with D maybe TRBD2 (6 bases). Germline V gene lookup returns CDR1 SQVTM and CDR2 ANQGSEA. Trimming shortened V by 5 bases and J by 7 bases, and 17 bases separated the two germline ends. This CDR3 comprises 13 residues. The CDR3 sequence is CSVIREAGWTQYF. In DNA, the CDR3 is TGCAGCGTTATTAGGGAGGCAGGTTGGACCCAGTACTTC. The entire variable domain, with the rest obtained from reference TRBV29-1 and TRBJ2-5, is as follows: SAVISQKPSRDICQRGTSLTIQCQVDSQVTMMFWYRQQPGQSLTLIATANQGSEATYESGFVIDKFPISRPNLTFSTLTVSNMSPEDSSIYLCSVIREAGWTQYFGPGTRLLVL.

V is TRBV5-1 and J is TRBJ2-7, with 8 bases that match TRBD2. The CDR3 spans 16 residues. Trimming at V came to 5 bases and at J to 4 bases, leaving 14 bases not matched to a gene. CDR1 and CDR2 from the germline V gene are SGHRS and YFSETQ. CDR3 sequence (DNA): TGCGCCAGCAGTAATATAGTAGCGGGGAGGCCTTACGAGCAGTACTTC. This translates into CASSNIVAGRPYEQYF.

The chain recombines TRBV29-1 with TRBJ2-2; maybe TRBD2 (5 bases). V gave up 8 bases and J gave up 6 bases, with 7 bases separating them. The CDR3 totals 10 residues. Looked up from germline, CDR1 is SQVTM and CDR2 is ANQGSEA. DNA of the CDR3: TGCAGCATGCGGGCCGGGGAGCTGTTTTTT. Protein product: CSMRAGELFF.

This clonotype was picked up many times. Sequence at one end of the junction differs from germline and may be a read error. The gene calls are TRBV2 and TRBJ2-5, with D possibly TRBD2 on 6 matching bases. This CDR3 is 13 amino acids long. In germline, CDR1 is SNHLY, CDR2 FYNNEI. CDR3 DNA sequence: TGTGCCAGCACTAGCGACCTGCAAGAGGCCCAGTACTTC. Amino acids: CASTSDLQEAQYF.

The CDR3 DNA sequence: TGTGCCACCAGCAGAGATCGAGGGGCCGGCTATGGCTACACCATATATTTT. This translates into CATSRDRGAGYGYTIYF. The gene calls are TRBV15 and TRBJ1-3; D is perhaps TRBD1 (5 bases). Trimming left V 0 bases short and J 8 bases short, with 20 bases between. This CDR3 spans 17 amino acids. CDR1 is LNHNV, CDR2 YYDKDF, per germline (reference sequence).

This sequence joins TRBV10-3 and TRBJ2-2, with TRBD2 matching 8 bases. This CDR3 region has 15 residues. With V trimmed by 3 bases and J by 5 bases, 5 bases remained unmatched. The germline gives CDR1 ENHRY, CDR2 SYGVKD. The DNA for the CDR3 is TGTGCCATCAGTGACTCAGGGACTAGAACCGGGGAGCTGTTTTTT. Translation gives CAISDSGTRTGELFF.

This clonotype came up many times. The CDR3 loop is CSASTGTEQYF. The CDR3 coding sequence is TGCAGTGCTAGTACGGGGACCGAGCAGTACTTC. The gene calls are TRBV20-1 and TRBJ2-7, with D perhaps given as TRBD1 or TRBD2 (5 bases each). The germline CDR1 and CDR2 sequences are DFQATT and SNEGSKA (reference sequence). V lost 3 bases to trimming and J lost 6 bases, with 9 bases between them. This CDR3 has 11 residues.

This clonotype was recorded at least ten times. This chain uses TRBV9 with TRBJ2-2; 7 nucleotides match TRBD1. The CDR3 extends over 15 amino acids. In germline, CDR1 is SGDLS, CDR2 YYNGEE. J gave up 7 bases and V 4 bases, and 10 bases lay outside the gene matches. The CDR3 nucleotides are TGTGCCAGCAGCTTCTTCCGACAGGGAAACGGGGAGCTGTTTTTT. Amino acids: CASSFFRQGNGELFF.

This clonotype appeared many times. The chain combines TRBV9 with TRBJ2-2; D not resolved. Trimming took 0 bases from V and 1 from J, leaving 7 bases between them. Germline CDR1 reads SGDLS; CDR2 reads YYNGEE. The length of the CDR3 is 15 residues. CDR3 sequence (DNA): TGTGCCAGCAGCGTAGGTTCCGGGAACACCGGGGAGCTGTTTTTT. Protein: CASSVGSGNTGELFF.

This clonotype was counted many times. The chain joins TRBV9 to TRBJ2-7; 9 bases fit TRBD2. Looked up from germline, CDR1 is SGDLS and CDR2 is YYNGEE. The CDR3 extends over 15 amino acids. Losses at the gene ends were 3 bases for V and 2 bases for J; bases not matched to a gene: 6. The CDR3 nucleotides are TGTGCCAGCAGCGAGGGGGCTAGCGGGACCTACGAGCAGTACTTC. Translating gives CASSEGASGTYEQYF.

This rearrangement joins TRBV29-1 to TRBJ1-3; TRBD1 is a possible D gene (5 bases). The germline V and J ends were trimmed by 5 bases and 8 bases, with 13 bases remaining between them. Germline assignment: CDR1 SQVTM and CDR2 ANQGSEA. The CDR3 runs 12 residues. The CDR3 region has the DNA TGCAGCGTTCACTCTCGGGGGGACACCATATATTTT. It is translated as CSVHSRGDTIYF.

This clonotype was detected many times. The chain employs TRBV3-1 and TRBJ2-5, with 10 positions matching TRBD2. Per germline, CDR1 LGHDT and CDR2 YNNKEL (reference sequence). The CDR3 length is 16 residues. Trimming removed 1 base from V and 5 bases from J; junction bases left unmatched: 7. The CDR3 DNA reads as TGTGCCAGCAGCCAAGCGCGGGGACTAGCGATGGAGACCCAGTACTTC. As protein: CASSQARGLAMETQYF.

V gene TRBV29-1 combines with J gene TRBJ2-7, with 8 nucleotides matching TRBD2. The germline V gene encodes CDR1 SQVTM and CDR2 ANQGSEA. With V trimmed by 8 bases and J by 5 bases, 8 bases remained unmatched. This CDR3 has 12 amino acids. This chain's CDR3 is CSYSGRRDEQYF. CDR3 sequence (DNA): TGCAGCTACAGCGGGAGACGCGACGAGCAGTACTTC.

This rearrangement joins TRBV20-1 to TRBJ2-3; 10 bases map to TRBD1. CDR1 is DFQATT, CDR2 SNEGSKA, per germline (reference sequence). CDR3 length: 14 amino acids. V lost 6 bases and J lost 3; bases outside the gene matches: 6. Written as DNA, the CDR3 is TGCAGTGCCAACTTGGGACAGGGGACAGATACGCAGTATTTT. Residues: CSANLGQGTDTQYF.

The rearrangement joins TRBV29-1 to TRBJ1-4, with a weak D call TRBD1 (5 bases). V dropped 4 bases and J dropped 2 bases, with 14 bases sitting between them. Per germline, CDR1 SQVTM and CDR2 ANQGSEA. The CDR3 runs to 15 residues. CDR3 in DNA: TGCAGCGTTGTTCCGTCAGGGACTACTAATGAAAAACTGTTTTTT. This encodes CSVVPSGTTNEKLFF.

The table lists this clonotype with many counts. The chain couples TRBV29-1 to TRBJ2-2, with TRBD2 identical over 8 bases. The CDR3 sequence is 13 residues long. CDR1 is SQVTM and CDR2 is ANQGSEA in the germline V gene. V dropped 3 bases and J dropped 5; count of bases not matched to a gene: 2. The chain's CDR3 is CSVDGGGTGELFF. The CDR3 nucleotides are TGCAGCGTTGACGGGGGGGGGACCGGGGAGCTGTTTTTT.

Ten or more counts support this clonotype. The CDR3 coding sequence is TGTGCCAGCAGCTCAACCGGGACACCGGCTAACTATGGCTACACCTTC. Protein sequence: CASSSTGTPANYGYTF. The chain links TRBV7-9 to TRBJ1-2, with a weak D call TRBD1 (6 bases). Per germline, CDR1 SEHNR and CDR2 FQNEAQ (reference sequence). This CDR3 has 16 amino acids. With 4 bases removed from V and 0 bases from J, the gap between germline ends came to 15 bases.

Worth noting for this clonotype: In this CDR3 the conserved last residue, phenylalanine or tryptophan, is missing, so a read error is likely. The DNA is left out, because the CDR3 cannot be placed on it with certainty; the CDR3 is given as TCRdb lists it. The V gene is TRBV10-3, the J gene TRBJ1-4. Germline V gene lookup returns CDR1 ENHRY and CDR2 SYGVKD. The CDR3 contains 10 residues when both ends are counted. CDR3: CAISDGRLNY.

This clonotype has a count of ten or more. This chain connects TRBV20-1 to TRBJ2-5; D is perhaps TRBD2 (6 bases). Between the trimmed V and J ends, which lost 3 bases and 1 base, there was a span of 12 bases. Germline assignment: CDR1 DFQATT and CDR2 SNEGSKA (reference sequence). The CDR3 covers 14 residues. CDR3 DNA: TGCAGTGCTAGGAAGGCGGGGACCCAAGAGACCCAGTACTTC. Encoded protein: CSARKAGTQETQYF.

V usage is TRBV20-1 and J usage is TRBJ2-5; D is undetermined. The better agreement between TRBJ2-1 and the DNA end casts doubt on the J call. CDR3 length: 14 residues. Germline values: CDR1 DFQATT, CDR2 SNEGSKA (reference sequence). The DNA for the CDR3 is TGCAGTGCTCAGGACGACCCATGGATGGATGAGCAGTTCTTC. This sequence encodes CSAQDDPWMDEQFF.

This clonotype was seen a few times. The chain carries TRBV15 and TRBJ2-3, with a weak D call TRBD2 (5 bases). The CDR3 loop spans 15 amino acids. Trimming took 3 bases from V and 4 from J, leaving 14 bases between them. CDR1 is LNHNV, CDR2 YYDKDF, per germline (reference sequence). The CDR3 here is CATSSGPGLADTQYF. The CDR3, as DNA: TGTGCCACCAGCAGCGGGCCGGGGTTGGCAGATACGCAGTATTTT. Full variable domain (rest looked up from reference TRBV15 and TRBJ2-3): DAMVIQNPRYQVTQFGKPVTLSCSQTLNHNVMYWYQQKSSQAPKLLFHYYDKDFNNEADTPDNFQSRRPNTSFCFLDIRSPGLGDTAMYLCATSSGPGLADTQYFGPGTRLTVL.

The sample holds many counts of this clonotype. The chain combines TRBV4-1 with TRBJ1-5; 7 bases map to TRBD1. The germline gives CDR1 MGHRA, CDR2 YSYEKL. The J segment lost 0 bases and the V segment lost 6 bases, leaving 5 bases of the junction unmatched. This CDR3 has 15 amino acids. This CDR3 reads CASSRGGLSNQPQHF. The CDR3 region has the DNA TGCGCCAGCAGTAGAGGGGGCCTTAGCAATCAGCCCCAGCATTTT.